This record covers a single T cell receptor beta chain. CDR3 length equals 14 residues. The germline V gene has CDR1 SNHLY and CDR2 FYNNEI. Trimming took 10 bases from V and 7 from J, leaving 17 bases between them. This sample was included in a study of blood T cell repertoires in COVID-19. Across the study: Whether acute or convalescent, the COVID-19 samples came from the United States, Italy and Spain. From T cells, B-cell-depleted T cells, or PBMCs came the material, which was cDNA or gDNA.

Original data processing: Reference gene primers were amplified, and this amplification served to estimate nucleated cell counts. Profiled with immunoSEQ multiplex PCR; TCRdb holds only in-frame clones, not every one. The V and J calls and clone size were taken over from that table, and D and trimming were inferred from the DNA. The table records some 40,000 clones, around 80% of them present only once. This receptor was obtained from a man between 60 and 75 years old in a cohort sampled during active COVID-19. The rearrangement links TRBV2 to TRBJ1-6; the D is unclear. The sequencing sample was made of peripheral blood. CDR3 sequence: CATDGKGQNSPLHF. Written as DNA, the CDR3 is TGTGCCACGGACGGGAAAGGCCAAAATTCACCCCTCCACTTT. The whole variable domain, remainder taken from reference TRBV2 and TRBJ1-6, is EPEVTQTPSHQVTQMGQEVILRCVPISNHLYFYWYRQILGQKVEFLVSFYNNEISEKSEIFDDQFSVERPDGSNFTLKIRSTKLEDSAMYFCATDGKGQNSPLHFGNGTRLTVT.